The clone carrying this T cell receptor (beta chain) was seen many times. What it recognizes is unknown. Sample time point: newly diagnosed GD, antithyroid drugs for less than 3 months. RNA from PBMCs was the source of the TCR library. Around 9.1 milliliters of peripheral blood were drawn into EDTA tubes. Through Arm-PCR of CDR3 regions and iRepertoire HTBI primers, TCR beta libraries were built. TCRdb processed the multiplex PCR reads anew with MiXCR; each CDR3 protein has one entry. The sample includes more than 300,000 distinct CDR3 sequences, around 15% seen only once; the top ten take roughly a fifth. In germline, CDR1 is SGHTS, CDR2 YDEGEE. This CDR3 region has 15 residues. The germline V and J ends were trimmed by 0 bases and 3 bases, with 9 bases remaining between them. The sample comes from a study of regulatory T cells in long-lasting Graves disease. General study points: Persistent Graves' patients showed less TCR diversity than newly diagnosed patients showed.

This sample also belongs to another study, concerning T cells in Graves' hyperthyroidism and ophthalmopathy. From that report: Patients aged 18 to 65 had newly diagnosed hyperthyroidism lasting under 2 months.

V is TRBV5-8 and J is TRBJ1-4; D gene ambiguous. This TCR came from a young woman with Graves disease. Sequencing was performed on peripheral blood mononuclear cells (PBMCs), taken at new diagnosis, from a patient treated with antithyroid drugs. This CDR3 is CASSLDRLPNEKLFF. CDR3 in DNA: TGTGCCAGCAGCTTGGACAGACTTCCTAATGAAAAACTGTTTTTT.